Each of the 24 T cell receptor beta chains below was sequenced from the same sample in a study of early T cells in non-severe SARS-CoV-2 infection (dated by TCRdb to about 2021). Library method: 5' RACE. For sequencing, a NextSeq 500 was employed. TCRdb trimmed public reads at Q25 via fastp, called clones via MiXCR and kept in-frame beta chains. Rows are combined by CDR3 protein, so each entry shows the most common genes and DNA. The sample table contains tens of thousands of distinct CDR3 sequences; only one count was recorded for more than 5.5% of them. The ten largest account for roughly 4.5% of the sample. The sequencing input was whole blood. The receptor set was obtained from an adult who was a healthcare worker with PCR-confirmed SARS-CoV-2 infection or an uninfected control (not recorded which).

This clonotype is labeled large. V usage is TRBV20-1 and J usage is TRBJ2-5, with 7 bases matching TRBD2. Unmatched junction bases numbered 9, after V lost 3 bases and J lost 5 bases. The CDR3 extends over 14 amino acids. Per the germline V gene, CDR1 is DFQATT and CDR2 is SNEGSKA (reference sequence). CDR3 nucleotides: TGCAGTGCTAGGGCGGGGGAGCCGACGGAGACCCAGTACTTC. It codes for CSARAGEPTETQYF.

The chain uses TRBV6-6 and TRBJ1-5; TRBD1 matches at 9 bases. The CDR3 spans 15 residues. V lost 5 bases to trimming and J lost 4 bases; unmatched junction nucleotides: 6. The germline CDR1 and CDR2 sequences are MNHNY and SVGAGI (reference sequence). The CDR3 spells CASSSGQGLNQPQHF. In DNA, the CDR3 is TGTGCCAGCAGTAGTGGACAGGGGCTAAATCAGCCCCAGCATTTT.

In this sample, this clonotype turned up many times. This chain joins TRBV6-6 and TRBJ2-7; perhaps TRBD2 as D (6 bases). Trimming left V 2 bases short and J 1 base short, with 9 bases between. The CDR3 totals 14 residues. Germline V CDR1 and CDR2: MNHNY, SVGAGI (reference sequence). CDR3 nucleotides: TGTGCCAGCAGTTACGGGGGAGGTTCCTACGAGCAGTACTTC. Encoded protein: CASSYGGGSYEQYF.

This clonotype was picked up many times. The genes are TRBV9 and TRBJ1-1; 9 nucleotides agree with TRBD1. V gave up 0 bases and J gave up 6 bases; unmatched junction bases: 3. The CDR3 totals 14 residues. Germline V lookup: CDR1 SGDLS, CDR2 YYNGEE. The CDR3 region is CASSVVGTGSEAFF. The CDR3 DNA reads TGTGCCAGCAGCGTAGTAGGGACAGGGTCTGAAGCTTTCTTT.

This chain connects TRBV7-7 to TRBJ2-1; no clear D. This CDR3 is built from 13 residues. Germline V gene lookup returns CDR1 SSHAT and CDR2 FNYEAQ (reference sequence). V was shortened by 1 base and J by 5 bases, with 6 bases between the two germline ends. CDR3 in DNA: TGTGCCAGCAGCTTAGGACATAACAATGAGCAGTTCTTC. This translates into CASSLGHNNEQFF.

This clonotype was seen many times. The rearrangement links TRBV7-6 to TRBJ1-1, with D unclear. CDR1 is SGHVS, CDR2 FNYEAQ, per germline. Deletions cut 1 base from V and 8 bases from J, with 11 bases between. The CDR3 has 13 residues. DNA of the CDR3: TGTGCCAGCAGCTTAGGCTCCGCATACGAAGCTTTCTTT. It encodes CASSLGSAYEAFF.

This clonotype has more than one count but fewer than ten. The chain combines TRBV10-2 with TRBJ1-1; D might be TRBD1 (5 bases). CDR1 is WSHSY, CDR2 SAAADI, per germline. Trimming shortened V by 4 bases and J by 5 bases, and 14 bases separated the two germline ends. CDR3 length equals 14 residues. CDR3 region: CASSVLGRGTEAFF. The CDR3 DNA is TGCGCCAGCAGTGTTCTTGGACGGGGGACTGAAGCTTTCTTT.

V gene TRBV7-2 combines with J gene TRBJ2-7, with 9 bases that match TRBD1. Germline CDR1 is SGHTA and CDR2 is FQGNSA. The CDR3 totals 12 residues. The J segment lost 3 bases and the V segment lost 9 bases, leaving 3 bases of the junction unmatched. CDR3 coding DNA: TGTGCCAGTCGACAGGGGGGCTACGAGCAGTACTTC. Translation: CASRQGGYEQYF.

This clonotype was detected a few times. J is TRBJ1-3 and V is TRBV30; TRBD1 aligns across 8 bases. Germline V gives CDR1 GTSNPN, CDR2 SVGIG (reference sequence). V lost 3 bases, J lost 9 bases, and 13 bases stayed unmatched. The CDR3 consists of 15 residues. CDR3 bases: TGTGCCTGGAGCCCCGGACAGGGATCTTCCCTCACCATATATTTT. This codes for CAWSPGQGSSLTIYF.

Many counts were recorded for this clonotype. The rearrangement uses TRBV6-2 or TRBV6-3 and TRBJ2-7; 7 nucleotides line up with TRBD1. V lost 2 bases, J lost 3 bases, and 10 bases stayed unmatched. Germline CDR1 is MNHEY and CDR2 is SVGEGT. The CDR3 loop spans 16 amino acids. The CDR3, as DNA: TGTGCCAGCAGTTACGAAGACAGGGAAGAGGGCTACGAGCAGTACTTC. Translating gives CASSYEDREEGYEQYF.

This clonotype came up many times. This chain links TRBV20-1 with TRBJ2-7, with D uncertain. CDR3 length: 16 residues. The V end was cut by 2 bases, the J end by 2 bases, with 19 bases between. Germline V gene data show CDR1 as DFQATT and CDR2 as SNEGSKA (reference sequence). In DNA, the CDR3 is TGCAGTGCTAGACCCCCCTTTAGGGCGGACCCCTACGAGCAGTACTTC. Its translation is CSARPPFRADPYEQYF.

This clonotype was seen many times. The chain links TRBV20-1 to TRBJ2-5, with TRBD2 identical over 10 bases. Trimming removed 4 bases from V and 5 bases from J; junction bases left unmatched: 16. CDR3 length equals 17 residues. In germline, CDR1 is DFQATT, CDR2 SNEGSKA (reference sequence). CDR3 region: CSANPRLAGRVIETQYF. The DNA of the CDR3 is TGCAGTGCTAATCCCAGACTAGCGGGTCGAGTAATCGAGACCCAGTACTTC.

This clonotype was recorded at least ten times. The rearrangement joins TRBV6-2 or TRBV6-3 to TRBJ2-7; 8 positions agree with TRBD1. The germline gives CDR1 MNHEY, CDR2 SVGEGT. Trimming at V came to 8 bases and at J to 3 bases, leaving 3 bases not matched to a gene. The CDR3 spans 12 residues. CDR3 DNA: TGTGCCAGCCTCGGACAGGGCTACGAGCAGTACTTC. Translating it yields CASLGQGYEQYF.

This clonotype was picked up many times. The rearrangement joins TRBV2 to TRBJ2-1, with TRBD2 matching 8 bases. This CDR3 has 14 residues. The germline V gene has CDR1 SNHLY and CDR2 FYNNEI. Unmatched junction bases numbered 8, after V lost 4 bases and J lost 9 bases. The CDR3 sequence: CASSVETSVGEQFF. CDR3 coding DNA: TGTGCCAGCAGTGTGGAGACTAGCGTTGGTGAGCAGTTCTTC.

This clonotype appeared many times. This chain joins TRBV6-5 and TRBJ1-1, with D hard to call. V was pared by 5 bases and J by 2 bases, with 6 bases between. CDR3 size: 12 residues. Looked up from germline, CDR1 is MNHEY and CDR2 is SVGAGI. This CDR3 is CASSRANTEAFF. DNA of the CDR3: TGTGCCAGCAGTCGCGCCAACACTGAAGCTTTCTTT.

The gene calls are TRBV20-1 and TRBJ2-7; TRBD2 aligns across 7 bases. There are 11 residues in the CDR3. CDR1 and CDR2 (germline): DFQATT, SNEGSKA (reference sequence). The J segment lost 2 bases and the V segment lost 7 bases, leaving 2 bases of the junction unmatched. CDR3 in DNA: TGCAGTGGCGGGAGTGCCTACGAGCAGTACTTC. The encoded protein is CSGGSAYEQYF.

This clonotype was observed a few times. Here the CDR3 reads CASSQGRQDPYNEQFF. The DNA for the CDR3 is TGTGCCAGCAGCCAAGGACGGCAGGACCCCTACAATGAGCAGTTCTTC. V and J are TRBV4-2 and TRBJ2-1; D ambiguous. The CDR3 has 16 amino acids. The V end was cut by 1 base, the J end by 2 bases, with 12 bases between. CDR1 LGHNA and CDR2 YNFKEQ come from the germline V gene.

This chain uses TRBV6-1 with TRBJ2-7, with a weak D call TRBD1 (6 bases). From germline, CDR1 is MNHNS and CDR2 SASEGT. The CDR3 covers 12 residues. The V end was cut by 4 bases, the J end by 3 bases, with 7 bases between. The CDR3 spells CASSGQVYEQYF. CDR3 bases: TGTGCCAGCAGTGGACAGGTCTACGAGCAGTACTTC.

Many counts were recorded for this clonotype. In nucleotides, the CDR3 is TGTGCCAGCAGCTTGGGCCCATCCGGGAGGGCCGAGGAGACCCAGTACTTC. Translated: CASSLGPSGRAEETQYF. The gene calls are TRBV5-4 and TRBJ2-5; 8 nucleotides line up with TRBD2. CDR1 and CDR2 (germline): SGHNT, YYREEE (reference sequence). The V gene end was trimmed by 0 bases and the J gene end by 5 bases; junction bases not matched to a gene: 12. CDR3 size: 17 residues.

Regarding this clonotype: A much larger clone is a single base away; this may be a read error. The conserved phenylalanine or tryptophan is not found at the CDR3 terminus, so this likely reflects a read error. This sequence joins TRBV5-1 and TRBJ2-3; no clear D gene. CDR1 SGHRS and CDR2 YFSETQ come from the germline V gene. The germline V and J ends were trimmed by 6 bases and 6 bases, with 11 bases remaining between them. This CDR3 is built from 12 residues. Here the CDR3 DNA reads TGCGCCAGCACCGCAAGTACCGATACGCAGTATCTT. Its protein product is CASTASTDTQYL.

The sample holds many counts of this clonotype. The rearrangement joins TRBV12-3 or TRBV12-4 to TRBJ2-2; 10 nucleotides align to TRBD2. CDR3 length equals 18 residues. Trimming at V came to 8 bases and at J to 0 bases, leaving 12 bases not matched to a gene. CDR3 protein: CASGPGLAGGTNTGELFF. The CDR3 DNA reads TGTGCCAGCGGCCCGGGCTTAGCGGGAGGTACGAACACCGGGGAGCTGTTTTTT.

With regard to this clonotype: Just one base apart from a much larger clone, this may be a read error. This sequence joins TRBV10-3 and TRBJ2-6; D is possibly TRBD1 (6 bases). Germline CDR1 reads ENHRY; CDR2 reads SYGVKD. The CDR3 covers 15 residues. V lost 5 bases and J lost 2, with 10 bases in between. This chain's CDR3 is CAISMNRAGANVLTF. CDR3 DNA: TGTGCCATCAGTATGAACAGGGCTGGGGCCAACGTCCTGACTTTC.

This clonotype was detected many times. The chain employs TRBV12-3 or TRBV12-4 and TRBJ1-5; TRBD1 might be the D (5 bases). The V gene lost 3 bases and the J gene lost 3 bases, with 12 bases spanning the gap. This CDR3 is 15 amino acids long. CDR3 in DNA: TGTGCCAGCAGTTTCTCAGGGAGGTTCAATCAGCCCCAGCATTTT. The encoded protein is CASSFSGRFNQPQHF.

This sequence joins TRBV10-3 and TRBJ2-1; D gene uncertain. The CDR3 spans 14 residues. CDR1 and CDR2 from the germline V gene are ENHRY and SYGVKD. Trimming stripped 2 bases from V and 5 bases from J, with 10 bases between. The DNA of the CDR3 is TGTGCCATCAGTGAGGGACGAACGGACAATGAGCAGTTCTTC. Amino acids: CAISEGRTDNEQFF.